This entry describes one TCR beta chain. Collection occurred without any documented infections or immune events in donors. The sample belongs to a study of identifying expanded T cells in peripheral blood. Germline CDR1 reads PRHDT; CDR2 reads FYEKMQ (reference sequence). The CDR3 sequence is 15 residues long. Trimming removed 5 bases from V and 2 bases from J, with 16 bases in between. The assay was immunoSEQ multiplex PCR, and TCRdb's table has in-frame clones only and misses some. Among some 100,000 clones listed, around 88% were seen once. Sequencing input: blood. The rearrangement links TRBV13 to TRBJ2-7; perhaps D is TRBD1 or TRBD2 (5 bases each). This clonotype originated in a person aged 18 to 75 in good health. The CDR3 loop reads CASSQSGQGAYEQYF. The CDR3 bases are TGTGCCAGCAGCCAAAGCGGACAAGGGGCCTACGAGCAGTACTTC.